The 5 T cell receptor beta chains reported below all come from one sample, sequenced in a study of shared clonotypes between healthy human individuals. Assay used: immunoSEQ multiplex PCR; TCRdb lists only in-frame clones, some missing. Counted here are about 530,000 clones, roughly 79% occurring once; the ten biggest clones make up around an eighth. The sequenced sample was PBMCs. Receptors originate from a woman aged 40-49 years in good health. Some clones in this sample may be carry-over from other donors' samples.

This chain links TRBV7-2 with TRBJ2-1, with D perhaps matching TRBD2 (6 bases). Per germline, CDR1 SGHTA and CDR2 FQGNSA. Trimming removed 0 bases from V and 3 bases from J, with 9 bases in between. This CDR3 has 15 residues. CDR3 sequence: CASSLASSDYNEQFF. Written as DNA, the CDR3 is TGTGCCAGCAGCTTAGCTTCTAGCGACTACAATGAGCAGTTCTTC. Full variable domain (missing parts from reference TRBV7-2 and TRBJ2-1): GAGVSQSPSNKVTEKGKDVELRCDPISGHTALYWYRQSLGQGLEFLIYFQGNSAPDKSGLPSDRFSAERTGGSVSTLTIQRTQQEDSAVYLCASSLASSDYNEQFFGPGTRLTVL.

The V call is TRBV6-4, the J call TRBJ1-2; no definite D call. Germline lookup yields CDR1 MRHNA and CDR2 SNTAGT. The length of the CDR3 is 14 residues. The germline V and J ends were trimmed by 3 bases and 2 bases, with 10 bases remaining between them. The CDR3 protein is CASSDSTRNYGYTF. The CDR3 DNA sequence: TGTGCCAGCAGTGATTCGACCAGGAACTATGGCTACACCTTC.

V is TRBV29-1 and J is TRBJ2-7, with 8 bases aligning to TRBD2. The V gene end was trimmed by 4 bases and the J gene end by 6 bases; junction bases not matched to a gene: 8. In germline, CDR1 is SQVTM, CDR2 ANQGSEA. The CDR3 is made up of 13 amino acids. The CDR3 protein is CSVVGLGYSEQYF. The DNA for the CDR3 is TGCAGCGTTGTGGGACTAGGCTACTCCGAGCAGTACTTC.

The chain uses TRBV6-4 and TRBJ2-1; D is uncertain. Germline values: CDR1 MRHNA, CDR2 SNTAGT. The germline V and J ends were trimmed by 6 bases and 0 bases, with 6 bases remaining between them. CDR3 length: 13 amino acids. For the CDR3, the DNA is TGTGCCAGCAGCCGAAACTCCTACAATGAGCAGTTCTTC. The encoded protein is CASSRNSYNEQFF.

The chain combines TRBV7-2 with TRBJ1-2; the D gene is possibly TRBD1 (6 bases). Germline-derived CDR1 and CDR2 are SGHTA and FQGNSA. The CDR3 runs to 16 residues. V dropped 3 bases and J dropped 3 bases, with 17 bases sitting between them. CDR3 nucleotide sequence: TGTGCCAGCAGCTTGGGACACAGGGAGTGGGACTATGGCTACACCTTC. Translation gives CASSLGHREWDYGYTF.